The 28 T cell receptor beta chains listed next were all sequenced from one sample in a study of CD4 and CD8 cells across lung adenocarcinoma regions. From the PCR reads, TCRdb called clonotypes with MiXCR, one entry per CDR3 protein. The table includes 9,500 to 11,000 distinct CDR3 sequences, 59% detected once. The sample comprised CD8+ T cells from the margin of a lung tumor. The source is a male donor with lung adenocarcinoma. The CD4 and CD8 labels of this study may be unreliable.

The chain is built from TRBV10-2 and TRBJ2-1; no clear D gene. The CDR3 contains 12 residues. V lost 1 base, J lost 10 bases, and 8 bases lay in between. Germline V CDR1 and CDR2: WSHSY, SAAADI. CDR3 amino acids: CASSEYSPEQFF. The DNA for the CDR3 is TGCGCCAGCAGTGAGTATAGCCCCGAGCAGTTCTTC.

This clonotype showed up many times. The rearrangement joins TRBV10-1 to TRBJ2-3; 7 bases fit TRBD2. V trimming: 4 bases; J trimming: 1 base; junction bases outside the gene matches: 5. The CDR3 has 15 amino acids. The germline V gene encodes CDR1 WNHNN and CDR2 SYGVQD (reference sequence). The CDR3 nucleotides read TGCGCCAGCAGTGTGCCTAGCGGTCGCACAGATACGCAGTATTTT. Encoded protein: CASSVPSGRTDTQYF.

The gene calls are TRBV6-1 and TRBJ1-1, with a tentative D call TRBD1 (5 bases). The germline gives CDR1 MNHNS, CDR2 SASEGT. V was cut by 5 bases and J by 4 bases, with 11 bases left in between. The length of the CDR3 is 13 residues. CDR3 in amino acids: CASSPSGGTEAFF. The CDR3 nucleotides read TGTGCCAGCAGTCCGTCGGGGGGCACTGAAGCTTTCTTT.

Here the CDR3 DNA reads TGTGCCAGCAAGGGGGGACTAGAGCCGTTCCACGAGCAGTACTTC. Protein: CASKGGLEPFHEQYF. This chain uses TRBV6-2 or TRBV6-3 with TRBJ2-5; 8 nucleotides match TRBD2. The better agreement between TRBJ2-7 and the DNA end casts doubt on the J call. Germline values: CDR1 MNHEY, CDR2 SVGEGT. This CDR3 is 15 amino acids long.

This clonotype is labeled medium-sized. The chain couples TRBV6-1 to TRBJ2-1; 9 bases agree with TRBD1. The CDR3 loop spans 15 amino acids. The V segment lost 6 bases and the J segment 4 bases; nucleotides outside the gene matches: 7. The germline CDR1 and CDR2 sequences are MNHNS and SASEGT. The CDR3 region has the DNA TGTGCCAGCAGACAGGACAGGGGAACTTACAATGAGCAGTTCTTC. This translates into CASRQDRGTYNEQFF.

Concerning this clonotype itself: Relative to the germline gene, one junction end is altered; a read error may explain this. The chain links TRBV11-2 to TRBJ2-1; D ambiguous. The CDR3 covers 15 residues. CDR1 SGHAT and CDR2 FQNNGV come from the germline V gene. The CDR3 sequence: CASGLEASCYNEQYF. CDR3 DNA: TGTGCCAGCGGCCTCGAGGCATCTTGCTACAATGAGCAGTACTTT.

The rearrangement uses TRBV6-1 and TRBJ2-1; maybe TRBD2 (6 bases). The J call is in doubt because the DNA end fits TRBJ2-5 better. The length of the CDR3 is 14 residues. CDR1 and CDR2 from the germline V gene are MNHNS and SASEGT. The CDR3 is CASSKRDLQETQYF. DNA of the CDR3: TGTGCCAGCTCAAAAAGGGACTTACAAGAGACCCAGTACTTC.

This clonotype was counted between two and nine times. The chain recombines TRBV6-1 with TRBJ2-1; 8 nucleotides match TRBD2. Germline assignment: CDR1 MNHNS and CDR2 SASEGT. The CDR3 spans 17 residues. Trimming took 6 bases from V and 0 from J; bases not matched to a gene: 10. CDR3 DNA sequence: TGTGCCAGCAGGGGTGGAGCGGGGGCCAACTCCTACAATGAGCAGTTCTTC. This encodes CASRGGAGANSYNEQFF.

Details on this clonotype: At one end, the junction sequence differs from germline, possibly due to a read error. The rearrangement joins TRBV6-5 to TRBJ2-1; no clear D. The CDR3 loop spans 15 amino acids. The germline V gene has CDR1 MNHEY and CDR2 SVGAGI. For the CDR3, the DNA is TGTGCCAGCAGTACCACGAGTGTGAGAAGCGATGAGCAGTTCTTT. Amino acid sequence: CASSTTSVRSDEQFF.

This clonotype occurred once. The V gene is TRBV6-1, the J gene TRBJ2-3; D perhaps matches TRBD2 (6 bases). The closer fit of TRBJ2-1 to the DNA end suggests the J call may be wrong. The CDR3 totals 15 residues. CDR1 is MNHNS and CDR2 is SASEGT in the germline V gene. CDR3 protein: CASSEAGGNPYEQFF. As DNA, the CDR3 is TGTGCCAGCAGTGAAGCGGGCGGGAACCCCTACGAGCAGTTCTTC.

The rearrangement joins TRBV7-6 to TRBJ2-5; 10 bases align to TRBD2. The J call may not be correct, given that the DNA end is closer to TRBJ2-7. CDR1 is SGHVS, CDR2 FNYEAQ, per germline. This CDR3 contains 15 residues. The CDR3 DNA sequence: TGTGCCAGCAGCTTAGGGCTAGCGGGAGCCTACGAGCAGTACTTC. Translating it yields CASSLGLAGAYEQYF.

V gene TRBV27 combines with J gene TRBJ2-1, with 10 bases that match TRBD1. The length of the CDR3 is 16 residues. From germline, CDR1 is MNHEY and CDR2 SMNVEV (reference sequence). Trimming took 1 base from V and 10 from J; bases not matched to a gene: 10. The CDR3: CASSLFLGTGAVEQFF. In DNA, the CDR3 is TGTGCCAGCAGTTTATTTTTAGGGACAGGGGCTGTCGAGCAGTTCTTC.

This clonotype was recorded at least ten times. The rearrangement joins TRBV6-1 to TRBJ1-1; D possibly corresponds to TRBD1 (6 bases). Trimming cost V 7 bases and J 0 bases, with 12 bases left between them. Looked up from germline, CDR1 is MNHNS and CDR2 is SASEGT. The CDR3 contains 14 residues. This chain's CDR3 is CASTLGGLNTEAFF. The CDR3 DNA reads as TGTGCCAGCACCCTAGGGGGTTTGAACACTGAAGCTTTCTTT.

This sequence joins TRBV6-1 and TRBJ1-2; TRBD1 might be the D (5 bases). The CDR3 spans 16 residues. The V end was cut by 7 bases, the J end by 4 bases, with 22 bases between. Germline V gene lookup returns CDR1 MNHNS and CDR2 SASEGT. CDR3 protein: CASKYSRDLGFYGYTF. As DNA, the CDR3 is TGTGCCAGCAAATACAGCCGGGACCTGGGTTTCTATGGCTACACCTTC.

This clonotype has a count of ten or more. The CDR3 nucleotides read TGTGCCAGCAGTGAATCCACCTACGAGCAGTACTTC. It specifies CASSESTYEQYF. This chain connects TRBV6-1 to TRBJ2-1; D uncertain. The better agreement between TRBJ2-7 and the DNA end casts doubt on the J call. In germline, CDR1 is MNHNS, CDR2 SASEGT. This CDR3 contains 12 residues.

This CDR3 reads CASSFRVNQPQHF. The CDR3 DNA reads TGTGCCAGCAGTTTTCGGGTCAATCAGCCCCAGCATTTT. J is TRBJ1-5 and V is TRBV12-3 or TRBV12-4; D is unclear. V was pared by 3 bases and J by 3 bases, with 6 bases between. The length of the CDR3 is 13 residues.

The chain joins TRBV6-1 to TRBJ2-1; weak D call: TRBD1 (6 bases). Trimming stripped 5 bases from V and 2 bases from J, with 13 bases between. Germline-derived CDR1 and CDR2 are MNHNS and SASEGT. This CDR3 contains 15 residues. The DNA for the CDR3 is TGTGCCAGCAGTACCCAGGGGTACGCCTACAATGAGCAGTTCTTC. Its translation is CASSTQGYAYNEQFF.

This chain uses TRBV9 with TRBJ2-3, with D unresolved. Germline values: CDR1 SGDLS, CDR2 YYNGEE. Trimming took off 4 bases at V and 1 base at J, with 4 bases between the two ends. The CDR3 totals 12 residues. CDR3 nucleotide sequence: TGTGCCAGCAGCTTAGGCACAGATACGCAGTATTTT. Protein sequence: CASSLGTDTQYF.

The chain uses TRBV4-1 and TRBJ1-2, with D unresolved. CDR3 length equals 15 residues. The V end lost 1 base, the J end lost 3 bases, and 12 bases lay between the germline ends. Germline loops: CDR1 MGHRA, CDR2 YSYEKL. CDR3 sequence reads: CASSQVSAGDYGYTF. CDR3 nucleotide sequence: TGCGCCAGCAGCCAAGTCTCAGCAGGAGACTATGGCTACACCTTC.

V usage is TRBV6-5 and J usage is TRBJ2-4; D is undetermined. The CDR3 totals 11 residues. V shed 4 bases and J shed 13 bases, with 11 bases lying between them. Germline V gives CDR1 MNHEY, CDR2 SVGAGI. The chain's CDR3 is CASSSQNEQYF. The CDR3 DNA is TGTGCCAGCAGTTCCCAAAATGAGCAGTACTTC.

The CDR3 loop is CASSSLGEQFF. The CDR3 bases are TGTGCCAGCAGCTCTCTTGGTGAGCAGTTCTTC. The rearrangement joins TRBV7-2 to TRBJ2-1; D is undetermined. Germline assignment: CDR1 SGHTA and CDR2 FQGNSA. Trimming left V 4 bases short and J 9 bases short, with 7 bases between. This CDR3 has 11 residues.

The chain joins TRBV6-1 to TRBJ2-4; the D gene is possibly TRBD2 (7 bases). The end of the DNA fits TRBJ2-5 better, so the J call may be wrong. CDR1 is MNHNS and CDR2 is SASEGT in the germline V gene. This CDR3 has 16 amino acids. Here the CDR3 DNA reads TGTGCCAGCGGGGGAGCCGGGGGCCGGGAGGAGGAGACCCAGTACTTC. Translation: CASGGAGGREEETQYF.

The rearrangement joins TRBV6-5 to TRBJ2-5; D is perhaps TRBD2 (6 bases). The J call may be faulty, since TRBJ2-7 better matches the DNA end. The CDR3 spans 14 residues. From germline, CDR1 is MNHEY and CDR2 SVGAGI. CDR3 DNA: TGTGCCAGCAGTTTAGTGGGAGGCGGGTACGAGCAGTACTTC. It specifies CASSLVGGGYEQYF.

A word on this clonotype: At one boundary the junction diverges from the germline segment, which might be a read error. V usage is TRBV6-1 and J usage is TRBJ2-3, with a tentative D call TRBD2 (5 bases). CDR1 is MNHNS, CDR2 SASEGT, per germline. The CDR3 runs 15 residues. The CDR3 DNA is TGTGCCAGCGCCACAGTCGGGTTAGCGAAAGACACGCAGTATTTC. It encodes CASATVGLAKDTQYF.

In its sample, this clonotype was seen many times. V gene TRBV7-2 combines with J gene TRBJ2-3, with D unresolved. Germline loops: CDR1 SGHTA, CDR2 FQGNSA. V gave up 2 bases and J gave up 4 bases, with 4 bases separating them. The length of the CDR3 is 12 residues. This CDR3 is CASSLQADTQYF. For the CDR3, the DNA is TGTGCCAGCAGCTTACAGGCAGATACGCAGTATTTT.

This clonotype was counted ten times or more. The chain carries TRBV6-5 and TRBJ2-1, with 11 bases matching TRBD1. Trimming at V came to 0 bases and at J to 6 bases, leaving 4 bases not matched to a gene. Germline CDR1 MNHEY, CDR2 SVGAGI. This CDR3 has 16 amino acids. The DNA for the CDR3 is TGTGCCAGCAGTTACTCGTCCGGGACAGGGGGCAATGAGCAGTTCTTC. Residues: CASSYSSGTGGNEQFF.

Only a few counts were recorded for this clonotype. V is TRBV7-2 and J is TRBJ2-1; no reliable D call. The CDR3 consists of 14 residues. Germline values: CDR1 SGHTA, CDR2 FQGNSA. V lost 4 bases and J 6 bases, leaving 13 bases between the germline ends. CDR3 residues: CASSYLDWGNEQFF. Written as DNA, the CDR3 is TGTGCCAGCAGCTACCTAGACTGGGGCAATGAGCAGTTCTTC.

On this clonotype: Germline and junction disagree at one end, which may indicate a read error. The chain joins TRBV7-2 to TRBJ2-1; 7 nucleotides agree with TRBD2. CDR1 is SGHTA and CDR2 is FQGNSA in the germline V gene. The CDR3 contains 13 residues. The CDR3 coding sequence is TGTGCCAGCAGCTCCGCCGGACTAGAGGGGCAGGATTTC. Encoded protein: CASSSAGLEGQDF. Full variable domain (remainder filled in from reference TRBV7-2 and TRBJ2-1): GAGVSQSPSNKVTEKGKDVELRCDPISGHTALYWYRQSLGQGLEFLIYFQGNSAPDKSGLPSDRFSAERTGGSVSTLTIQRTQQEDSAVYLCASSSAGLEGQDFGPGTRLTVL.